One and the same sample provided the 10 T cell receptor beta chains below, sequenced in a study of T-cell reconstitution after alpha-beta-depleted transplantation in children. It was with unique molecular identifiers that the TCRbeta library was prepared. TCRdb used MiXCR to reprocess the PCR reads, holding one entry per CDR3 protein. The sample shows about 210,000 distinct CDR3 sequences, approximately 15% of them seen only once. This specimen was PBMCs, mostly from graft donor cells, taken 360 days after TCRalphabeta/CD19-depleted stem cell transplant. The origin of the receptors is a male patient aged 2-10 years who had a stem cell transplant for acute lymphoblastic leukemia, so the T cells may come from the graft donor.

This clonotype was counted a few times. The genes are TRBV29-1 and TRBJ2-2; D uncertain. The CDR3 runs to 17 residues. Germline CDR1 is SQVTM and CDR2 is ANQGSEA. Trimming took off 4 bases at V and 1 base at J, with 19 bases between the two ends. The CDR3 protein is CSVGTGWGLWNTGELFF. The CDR3 nucleotides are TGCAGCGTTGGAACCGGGTGGGGTCTTTGGAACACCGGGGAGCTGTTTTTT.

The V call is TRBV18, the J call TRBJ2-4; TRBD1 or TRBD2 may be the D gene (5 bases each). The CDR3 sequence is 15 residues long. Germline CDR1 KGHSH, CDR2 LQKENI. V was shortened by 5 bases and J by 4 bases, with 15 bases between the two germline ends. CDR3 in amino acids: CASSTAGARKNIQYF. Written as DNA, the CDR3 is TGTGCCAGCTCAACGGCCGGGGCTAGGAAAAACATTCAGTACTTC.

In this sample, this clonotype turned up a few times. The V call is TRBV7-6, the J call TRBJ2-5; a weak D match, TRBD1 (6 bases). The V gene's germline CDR1 is SGHVS and CDR2 FNYEAQ. Trimming took 5 bases from V and 4 from J, leaving 17 bases between them. The CDR3 extends over 15 amino acids. CDR3 region: CASSLLDSRAETQYF. The CDR3 coding sequence is TGTGCCAGCAGCCTCCTGGACAGTAGGGCAGAGACCCAGTACTTC.

CDR3 residues: CASRRTGGPKETQYF. The CDR3 DNA reads TGTGCCAGCAGGCGAACAGGGGGCCCCAAGGAGACCCAGTACTTC. The chain has TRBV2 and TRBJ2-5; TRBD1 agrees at 9 bases. This CDR3 spans 15 amino acids. The V gene end was trimmed by 6 bases and the J gene end by 5 bases; junction bases not matched to a gene: 10. Germline lookup yields CDR1 SNHLY and CDR2 FYNNEI. Complete variable domain (other parts from reference TRBV2 and TRBJ2-5): EPEVTQTPSHQVTQMGQEVILRCVPISNHLYFYWYRQILGQKVEFLVSFYNNEISEKSEIFDDQFSVERPDGSNFTLKIRSTKLEDSAMYFCASRRTGGPKETQYFGPGTRLLVL.

The chain carries TRBV4-2 and TRBJ2-1; D possibly uses TRBD1 or TRBD2 (5 bases each). V shed 0 bases and J shed 2 bases, with 11 bases lying between them. The CDR3 consists of 16 residues. The germline gives CDR1 LGHNA, CDR2 YNFKEQ. CDR3 nucleotide sequence: TGTGCCAGCAGCCAAGATTTTCGGGGCACCTACAATGAGCAGTTCTTC. It encodes CASSQDFRGTYNEQFF.

This clonotype was seen a handful of times. In DNA form, the CDR3 reads TGTGCCAGCAGCCGGACAGGGTACCACTATGGCTACACCTTC. Amino acid sequence: CASSRTGYHYGYTF. This chain connects TRBV6-5 to TRBJ1-2; 8 nucleotides line up with TRBD1. The junction had 6 bases not matched to a gene; V was cut back by 6 bases and J by 3 bases. From germline, CDR1 is MNHEY and CDR2 SVGAGI. The CDR3 contains 14 residues.

The chain couples TRBV28 to TRBJ2-3; no reliable D call. Germline CDR1 is MDHEN and CDR2 is SYDVKM. The CDR3 is 15 residues long. V was trimmed by 4 bases and J by 1 base, leaving 12 bases between them. The CDR3 protein is CASSSYGRGTDTQYF. CDR3 nucleotides: TGTGCCAGCAGTTCCTATGGTAGGGGCACAGATACGCAGTATTTT.

The rearrangement uses TRBV4-3 and TRBJ2-3; D gene uncertain. The germline V gene encodes CDR1 LGHNA and CDR2 YSLEER. Trimming took off 1 base at V and 3 bases at J, with 14 bases between the two ends. The CDR3 runs to 16 residues. CDR3 coding DNA: TGCGCCAGCAGCCAAGCGGCAGGCCCTGATACAGATACGCAGTATTTT. Amino acids: CASSQAAGPDTDTQYF.

In DNA, the CDR3 is TGTGCCAGCAGCTTGGCGACAGGGCTCGGGAGCCAGCCCCAGCATTTT. This codes for CASSLATGLGSQPQHF. The chain is built from TRBV5-6 and TRBJ1-5; 7 nucleotides line up with TRBD1. This CDR3 is built from 16 residues. Trimming at V came to 0 bases and at J to 7 bases, leaving 10 bases not matched to a gene. Germline CDR1 and CDR2: SGHDT and YYEEEE.

This clonotype turned up a few times. The CDR3 nucleotides are TGCAGCGTGGCGGGGTTCCCCGGGACAGATAATCAGCCCCAGCATTTT. Encoded protein: CSVAGFPGTDNQPQHF. This chain links TRBV29-1 with TRBJ1-5; 7 bases are a match to TRBD1. V gave up 6 bases and J gave up 4 bases; unmatched junction bases: 15. The CDR3 has 16 residues. Germline V gene lookup returns CDR1 SQVTM and CDR2 ANQGSEA. The full variable domain, in which reference TRBV29-1 and TRBJ1-5 provide the parts outside the CDR3, is SAVISQKPSRDICQRGTSLTIQCQVDSQVTMMFWYRQQPGQSLTLIATANQGSEATYESGFVIDKFPISRPNLTFSTLTVSNMSPEDSSIYLCSVAGFPGTDNQPQHFGDGTRLSIL.